The following is a T cell receptor (beta chain) sequence with its context. The CDR3 contains 14 residues. Germline CDR1 reads MDHEN; CDR2 reads SYDVKM. Between the trimmed V and J ends, which lost 6 bases and 6 bases, there was a span of 15 bases. Authors' analysis steps: Reference gene primer amplification yielded estimated nucleated cell counts. TCRdb's table, derived via immunoSEQ multiplex PCR, lists solely in-frame clones and lacks some. Clonal size and the V and J genes are those of that table, whereas D and trimming came from the DNA. The sample has approximately 44,000 clones, around three quarters seen once. The sample belongs to a study of blood T cell repertoires in COVID-19. On the study more broadly: COVID-19 samples from acute and convalescent phases originated in the United States, Italy and Spain. The analysed material was cDNA or gDNA that came from T cells, B-cell-depleted T cells, or PBMCs.

Sample: peripheral blood. V is TRBV28 and J is TRBJ2-1, with a tentative D call TRBD1 (5 bases). This receptor was identified in an elderly woman with acute or convalescent COVID-19. The CDR3 is CASRSGALSNEQFF. CDR3 bases: TGTGCCAGCAGGTCTGGGGCTCTCTCCAATGAGCAGTTCTTC.